Listed below are T cell receptor beta chains from one sample, sequenced in a study of blood T cell repertoires in COVID-19. Sequenced by immunoSEQ multiplex PCR; TCRdb stores in-frame clones only, minus some. The table includes 130,000 or so clones, around 89% detected once. The specimen sequenced was peripheral blood. The receptors come from a man aged 50 or older with active or convalescent COVID-19. The CDR3 runs from the conserved cysteine through the conserved F or W. The order of the fields is J gene, D gene, V gene, clone size, CDR3 protein, CDR3 DNA. The D gene is left open where the match is weak. A row's size may be missing; if present it is once, few, many or a size class.

J: TRBJ2-7
D: NA
V: TRBV11-3
size: NA
CDR3: CASSLDGAGPYEQYF
DNA: TGTGCCAGCAGCTTAGATGGGGCAGGGCCCTACGAGCAGTACTTC

J: TRBJ2-3
D: TRBD1
V: TRBV5-1
size: few
CDR3: CASSDGTGGADTQYF
DNA: TGCGCCAGCAGCGACGGGACAGGGGGAGCAGATACGCAGTATTTT

J: TRBJ2-1
D: TRBD2
V: TRBV7-2
size: NA
CDR3: CASSLGGLAGDYNEQFF
DNA: TGTGCCAGCAGCTTAGGTGGCCTAGCGGGGGACTACAATGAGCAGTTCTTC

J: TRBJ2-5
D: TRBD2
V: TRBV3-1/TRBV3-2
size: NA
CDR3: CASSQQRGVGTQYF
DNA: TGTGCCAGCAGCCAACAGCGGGGCGTCGGGACCCAGTACTTC

J: TRBJ2-7
D: NA
V: TRBV21-1
size: NA
CDR3: CASSSSLQRGDYEQYF
DNA: TGTGCCAGCAGCTCTTCCTTACAGCGGGGGGACTACGAGCAGTACTTC

J: TRBJ2-1
D: TRBD1
V: TRBV2
size: NA
CDR3: CASRPAAGQGYEQFF
DNA: TGTGCCAGCAGACCCGCTGCGGGACAGGGTTATGAGCAGTTCTTC

J: TRBJ2-2
D: NA
V: TRBV5-6
size: NA
CDR3: CASSRAGSPPNTGELFF
DNA: TGTGCCAGCAGCCGTGCGGGCTCCCCACCGAACACCGGGGAGCTGTTTTTT

J: TRBJ2-5
D: TRBD1
V: TRBV7-6
size: NA
CDR3: CASSRRQGAPLETQYF
DNA: TGTGCCAGCAGCCGCCGACAGGGGGCACCCTTAGAGACCCAGTACTTC

J: TRBJ2-2
D: TRBD2
V: TRBV3-1/TRBV3-2
size: NA
CDR3: CASSLGLADGWDTGELFF
DNA: TGTGCCAGCAGCCTAGGACTAGCGGATGGGTGGGACACCGGGGAGCTGTTTTTT

J: TRBJ1-3
D: NA
V: TRBV11-2
size: NA
CDR3: CASSRQTSSGNTIYF
DNA: TGTGCCAGCAGCCGACAGACGAGCTCTGGAAACACCATATATTTT

J: TRBJ1-6
D: TRBD1
V: TRBV27
size: few
CDR3: CASSLFGTGPSPLHF
DNA: TGTGCCAGCAGTTTATTTGGGACAGGGCCTTCACCCCTCCACTTT

J: TRBJ1-2
D: TRBD1
V: TRBV4-1
size: NA
CDR3: CASSPLQGFNGYTF
DNA: TGCGCCAGCAGCCCGCTACAGGGGTTTAACGGCTACACCTTC

J: TRBJ2-5
D: NA
V: TRBV3-1/TRBV3-2
size: NA
CDR3: CASSHEGGELETQYF
DNA: TGTGCCAGCAGCCACGAAGGAGGGGAGCTTGAGACCCAGTACTTC

J: TRBJ2-7
D: NA
V: TRBV3-1/TRBV3-2
size: NA
CDR3: CASSLAGSESEQYF
DNA: TGTGCCAGCAGCCTGGCGGGATCCGAAAGCGAGCAGTACTTC

J: TRBJ1-1
D: NA
V: TRBV5-4
size: NA
CDR3: CASSFDMDTEAFF
DNA: TGTGCCAGCAGCTTTGACATGGACACTGAAGCTTTCTTT

J: TRBJ2-1
D: TRBD1
V: TRBV28
size: NA
CDR3: CASERDRGPNEQFF
DNA: TGTGCCAGCGAGAGGGACAGGGGGCCCAATGAGCAGTTCTTC

J: TRBJ2-1
D: TRBD1
V: TRBV19
size: NA
CDR3: CASSTGQGSSNEQFF
DNA: TGTGCCAGTAGTACCGGACAGGGTTCATCCAATGAGCAGTTCTTC

J: TRBJ2-1
D: TRBD2
V: TRBV11-2
size: NA
CDR3: CASSLDGGDSSYNEQFF
DNA: TGTGCCAGCAGCTTAGATGGGGGGGATAGCTCCTACAATGAGCAGTTCTTC

J: TRBJ2-5
D: NA
V: TRBV4-1
size: NA
CDR3: CASSLGRGASEQETQYF
DNA: TGCGCCAGCAGCCTCGGTCGCGGGGCTAGCGAGCAAGAGACCCAGTACTTC

J: TRBJ1-2
D: TRBD1
V: TRBV18
size: NA
CDR3: CASSLTGDRLEGYTF
DNA: TGTGCCAGCTCACTAACCGGGGACAGGCTAGAAGGCTACACCTTC

J: TRBJ1-1
D: NA
V: TRBV25-1
size: NA
CDR3: CASSEFHSNTEAFF
DNA: TGTGCCAGCAGTGAATTCCACAGTAACACTGAAGCTTTCTTT

J: TRBJ2-7
D: TRBD1
V: TRBV19
size: many
CDR3: CASSLRDSPYEQYF
DNA: TGTGCCAGTAGTCTCCGGGACAGTCCCTACGAGCAGTACTTC

J: TRBJ2-3
D: TRBD2
V: TRBV4-1
size: NA
CDR3: CASSQETSGGGSTDTQYF
DNA: TGCGCCAGCAGCCAAGAGACTAGCGGGGGGGGATCCACAGATACGCAGTATTTT

J: TRBJ2-1
D: TRBD2
V: TRBV5-4
size: NA
CDR3: CASSPGTSIPNEQFF
DNA: TGTGCCAGCAGCCCCGGGACTAGTATCCCCAATGAGCAGTTCTTC

J: TRBJ2-1
D: TRBD2
V: TRBV18
size: NA
CDR3: CASSPRPGLAGPRGTGNEQFF
DNA: TGTGCCAGCTCACCACGCCCTGGACTAGCGGGGCCACGGGGTACGGGCAATGAGCAGTTCTTC

J: TRBJ2-7
D: TRBD1
V: TRBV5-4
size: once
CDR3: CASSLGTGGTYEQYF
DNA: TGTGCCAGCAGCCTGGGGACAGGGGGGACCTACGAGCAGTACTTC

J: TRBJ1-5
D: TRBD1
V: TRBV5-6
size: NA
CDR3: CASSFTTGTANQPQHF
DNA: TGTGCCAGCAGCTTTACTACCGGGACAGCTAATCAGCCCCAGCATTTT

J: TRBJ1-6
D: TRBD1
V: TRBV11-2
size: few
CDR3: CASSSLGGSNSPLHF
DNA: TGTGCCAGCAGCTCACTAGGGGGCTCTAATTCACCCCTCCACTTT

J: TRBJ1-3
D: TRBD1
V: TRBV5-6
size: NA
CDR3: CASTLGGQGSPFSGNTIYF
DNA: TGTGCCAGCACATTGGGGGGACAGGGATCCCCGTTCTCTGGAAACACCATATATTTT

J: TRBJ2-1
D: NA
V: TRBV28
size: NA
CDR3: CASSLLREQFF
DNA: TGTGCCAGCAGTCTACTTCGCGAGCAGTTCTTC

J: TRBJ1-1
D: NA
V: TRBV29-1
size: NA
CDR3: CSGRQTVDTEAFF
DNA: TGCAGCGGACGTCAGACAGTGGACACTGAAGCTTTCTTT

J: TRBJ1-3
D: NA
V: TRBV9
size: NA
CDR3: CASSAVSGNTIYF
DNA: TGTGCCAGCAGCGCCGTTTCTGGAAACACCATATATTTT

J: TRBJ2-2
D: TRBD1
V: TRBV19
size: NA
CDR3: CASSMEGQANGELFF
DNA: TGTGCCAGTAGTATGGAGGGACAGGCGAACGGGGAGCTGTTTTTT

J: TRBJ1-4
D: NA
V: TRBV3-1/TRBV3-2
size: NA
CDR3: CASSQGRTNEKLFF
DNA: TGTGCCAGCAGCCAGGGGCGTACTAATGAAAAACTGTTTTTT

J: TRBJ1-5
D: NA
V: TRBV7-9
size: few
CDR3: CASSHNRGPNQPQHF
DNA: TGTGCCAGCAGCCATAATAGGGGCCCTAATCAGCCCCAGCATTTT

J: TRBJ2-7
D: NA
V: TRBV5-1
size: NA
CDR3: CASSHRETYEQYF
DNA: TGCGCCAGCAGCCACAGGGAAACCTACGAGCAGTACTTC

J: TRBJ2-3
D: NA
V: TRBV7-8
size: NA
CDR3: CASSLEAGTDTQYF
DNA: TGTGCCAGCAGCTTAGAGGCAGGGACAGATACGCAGTATTTT

J: TRBJ2-7
D: NA
V: TRBV12-3/TRBV12-4
size: NA
CDR3: CASSFRGMYEQYF
DNA: TGTGCCAGCAGTTTCAGGGGAATGTACGAGCAGTACTTC

J: TRBJ1-3
D: NA
V: TRBV2
size: NA
CDR3: CASSFSYRDSGNTIYF
DNA: TGTGCCAGCAGTTTCTCCTACAGGGACTCTGGAAACACCATATATTTT

J: TRBJ1-5
D: TRBD1
V: TRBV5-6
size: NA
CDR3: CASSSRPGTGPNQPQHF
DNA: TGTGCCAGCAGCTCCCGGCCCGGGACAGGGCCCAATCAGCCCCAGCATTTT

J: TRBJ2-1
D: NA
V: TRBV19
size: NA
CDR3: CASSQGNEQFF
DNA: TGTGCCAGTAGTCAGGGCAATGAGCAGTTCTTC

J: TRBJ2-2
D: TRBD2
V: TRBV4-3
size: once
CDR3: CASSHAAGANTGELFF
DNA: TGCGCCAGCAGCCATGCAGCGGGGGCGAACACCGGGGAGCTGTTTTTT

J: TRBJ1-6
D: TRBD1
V: TRBV18
size: NA
CDR3: CASSHDRAGSYNSPLHF
DNA: TGTGCCAGCTCACACGACAGGGCTGGGTCCTATAATTCACCCCTCCACTTT

J: TRBJ2-7
D: TRBD1
V: TRBV19
size: NA
CDR3: CASSRTGTYEQYF
DNA: TGTGCCAGTAGTAGGACAGGGACCTACGAGCAGTACTTC

J: TRBJ1-1
D: TRBD1
V: TRBV12-3/TRBV12-4
size: NA
CDR3: CASRLGTAASAFF
DNA: TGTGCCAGCAGGTTAGGGACAGCCGCTTCGGCTTTCTTT

J: TRBJ1-5
D: NA
V: TRBV10-3
size: NA
CDR3: CAISELGRGNQPQHF
DNA: TGTGCCATCAGTGAGTTAGGCAGGGGTAATCAGCCCCAGCATTTT

J: TRBJ1-2
D: NA
V: TRBV12-3/TRBV12-4
size: NA
CDR3: CASSTGYDYGYTF
DNA: TGTGCCAGCTCTACAGGGTACGACTATGGCTACACCTTC

J: TRBJ1-6
D: NA
V: TRBV5-6
size: NA
CDR3: CASSPYSRGGSSPLHF
DNA: TGTGCCAGCAGCCCTTATAGTCGGGGGGGCAGCTCACCCCTCCACTTT

J: TRBJ1-1
D: TRBD1
V: TRBV29-1
size: NA
CDR3: CSGAGEGGKNTEAFF
DNA: TGCAGCGGCGCCGGTGAAGGGGGCAAAAACACTGAAGCTTTCTTT

J: TRBJ2-7
D: TRBD1
V: TRBV28
size: NA
CDR3: CASSQRTGYMSYEQYF
DNA: TGTGCCAGCAGTCAACGGACAGGATACATGTCCTACGAGCAGTACTTC

J: TRBJ2-5
D: TRBD1
V: TRBV5-3
size: NA
CDR3: CARSLGTGGGQETQYF
DNA: TGTGCCAGAAGCTTAGGGACAGGGGGCGGACAAGAGACCCAGTACTTC

J: TRBJ2-1
D: TRBD2
V: TRBV28
size: NA
CDR3: CASSLHGPLAAMNNEQFF
DNA: TGTGCCAGCAGTCTACATGGGCCACTAGCGGCGATGAACAATGAGCAGTTCTTC

J: TRBJ1-3
D: NA
V: TRBV6-5
size: few
CDR3: CASRRHASGNTIYF
DNA: TGTGCCAGCAGGCGGCACGCTTCTGGAAACACCATATATTTT

J: TRBJ1-5
D: NA
V: TRBV27
size: NA
CDR3: CASVRRAGQPQHF
DNA: TGTGCCAGCGTTAGGCGGGCAGGTCAGCCCCAGCATTTT

J: TRBJ1-2
D: NA
V: TRBV5-4
size: NA
CDR3: CASSLTGFNYGYTF
DNA: TGTGCCAGCAGCTTGACAGGATTCAACTATGGCTACACCTTC

J: TRBJ2-3
D: NA
V: TRBV13
size: NA
CDR3: CASSLETTDTQYF
DNA: TGTGCCAGCAGCTTGGAGACCACAGATACGCAGTATTTT

J: TRBJ2-7
D: TRBD1
V: TRBV18
size: NA
CDR3: CASSRPGTGDEQYF
DNA: TGTGCCAGCTCACGTCCCGGGACAGGGGACGAGCAGTACTTC